These 17 T cell receptor beta chains were all obtained from the same sample, sequenced in a study of T cell changes during pregnancy in multiple sclerosis. Measured with immunoSEQ multiplex PCR; TCRdb has only the in-frame clones, and not every one. This repertoire shows roughly 46,000 clones, 80% to 95% found once; its top ten account for roughly 2.2%. The sequencing here drew on peripheral blood, taken in the third trimester of pregnancy. Receptor source: a female donor with multiple sclerosis, enrolled in a pregnancy study.

The chain employs TRBV27 and TRBJ2-3; D gene unclear. The CDR3 sequence is 13 residues long. CDR1 is MNHEY and CDR2 is SMNVEV in the germline V gene (reference sequence). V lost 0 bases and J 4 bases, leaving 5 bases between the germline ends. The CDR3 bases are TGTGCCAGCAGTTTATCCATAGCAGATACGCAGTATTTT. Translating it yields CASSLSIADTQYF.

The CDR3 protein is CASSLLAQNNEQFF. As DNA, the CDR3 is TGTGCCAGCAGTTTATTGGCCCAAAACAATGAGCAGTTCTTC. The chain joins TRBV28 to TRBJ2-1; unclear D gene. Germline CDR1 reads MDHEN; CDR2 reads SYDVKM. This CDR3 has 14 amino acids. Between the trimmed V and J ends, which lost 1 base and 5 bases, there was a span of 9 bases.

The chain employs TRBV25-1 and TRBJ2-5; TRBD2 matches 11 bases. Looked up from germline, CDR1 is MGHDK and CDR2 is SYGVNS. Trimming cost V 2 bases and J 6 bases; bases outside gene matches: 8. This CDR3 comprises 16 residues. This CDR3 reads CASSEVTSGSRKTQYF. As DNA, the CDR3 is TGTGCCAGCAGTGAAGTCACTAGCGGGAGTAGGAAGACCCAGTACTTC.

The rearrangement uses TRBV19 and TRBJ1-2; perhaps TRBD1 as D (5 bases). This CDR3 has 13 residues. Trimming stripped 8 bases from V and 2 bases from J, with 12 bases between. CDR1 is LNHDA, CDR2 SQIVND, per germline (reference sequence). The CDR3 loop reads CASGAPRNYGYTF. The CDR3 region has the DNA TGTGCCAGTGGGGCGCCGAGAAACTATGGCTACACCTTC.

The chain has TRBV29-1 and TRBJ2-7; TRBD1 matches 7 bases. Trimming took 5 bases from V and 5 from J; bases not matched to a gene: 12. CDR3 length: 14 residues. The germline V gene has CDR1 SQVTM and CDR2 ANQGSEA. CDR3 protein: CSVRPQGSDDEQYF. The CDR3 region has the DNA TGCAGCGTTCGCCCACAGGGGAGCGACGACGAGCAGTACTTC.

The chain is built from TRBV11-2 and TRBJ2-7, with TRBD2 identical over 12 bases. This CDR3 contains 16 residues. J lost 2 bases, V lost 6 bases, and 8 bases had no gene match. Germline loops: CDR1 SGHAT, CDR2 FQNNGV. CDR3: CASSPGLAGFTYEQYF. CDR3 DNA: TGTGCCAGCAGTCCCGGACTAGCGGGGTTTACCTACGAGCAGTACTTC.

This chain connects TRBV15 to TRBJ2-1; tentative D call: TRBD2 (5 bases). This CDR3 is built from 13 residues. Deletions cut 5 bases from V and 6 bases from J, with 11 bases between. Germline loops: CDR1 LNHNV, CDR2 YYDKDF (reference sequence). The DNA of the CDR3 is TGTGCCACCAGCCTGGAGGTGTCCAATGAGCAGTTCTTC. Residues: CATSLEVSNEQFF.

This clone occurred once. The chain carries TRBV6-5 and TRBJ1-1; D is unclear. V lost 0 bases and J lost 1, with 9 bases in between. CDR1 is MNHEY and CDR2 is SVGAGI in the germline V gene. The CDR3 length is 15 residues. CDR3 amino acids: CASSYSNARNTEAFF. The CDR3 bases are TGTGCCAGCAGTTACTCGAACGCGAGGAACACTGAAGCTTTCTTT.

With regard to this clone: One end of the junction fails to match germline, which may point to a read error. This chain uses TRBV15 with TRBJ2-2, with 7 bases aligning to TRBD1. CDR3 size: 15 residues. Germline CDR1 LNHNV, CDR2 YYDKDF (reference sequence). DNA for the CDR3: TGTGCCACCAGCAGAGGGACAGGCGAACACCGGGGAGCTGTTTTT. It translates to CATSRGTGEHRGAVF.

This chain joins TRBV5-4 and TRBJ1-1, with 7 positions matching TRBD1. Per the germline V gene, CDR1 is SGHNT and CDR2 is YYREEE (reference sequence). The J segment lost 1 base and the V segment lost 4 bases, leaving 10 bases of the junction unmatched. CDR3 length: 16 amino acids. The CDR3 is CASSDPQGTGNTEAFF. Here the CDR3 DNA reads TGTGCCAGCAGCGATCCACAGGGGACGGGGAACACTGAAGCTTTCTTT. Based on the CDR3 plus reference TRBV5-4 and TRBJ1-1, the full variable domain is ETGVTQSPTHLIKTRGQQVTLRCSSQSGHNTVSWYQQALGQGPQFIFQYYREEENGRGNFPPRFSGLQFPNYSSELNVNALELDDSALYLCASSDPQGTGNTEAFFGQGTRLTVV.

This rearrangement joins TRBV28 to TRBJ2-3; tentatively, D is TRBD2 (5 bases). Germline lookup yields CDR1 MDHEN and CDR2 SYDVKM. Between the trimmed V and J ends, which lost 7 bases and 3 bases, there was a span of 11 bases. CDR3 length: 13 amino acids. Here the CDR3 reads CASIPWRTDTQYF. The CDR3 nucleotides are TGTGCCAGCATTCCATGGAGGACAGATACGCAGTATTTT.

The DNA of the CDR3 is TGTGCCAGCTCAATGACAGAGAACACCGGGGAGCTGTTTTTT. Protein product: CASSMTENTGELFF. V and J are TRBV18 and TRBJ2-2; TRBD1 might be the D (5 bases). Germline V gives CDR1 KGHSH, CDR2 LQKENI. V shed 5 bases and J shed 1 base, with 8 bases lying between them. This CDR3 is built from 14 residues.

This clone was picked up one time. The rearrangement links TRBV14 to TRBJ2-3, with 7 positions matching TRBD1. The germline V gene encodes CDR1 SGHDN and CDR2 FVKESK. The CDR3 is made up of 15 amino acids. Unmatched junction bases numbered 9, after V lost 3 bases and J lost 6 bases. Written as DNA, the CDR3 is TGTGCCAGCAGCCAGTCGACAGGGCAATACGATACGCAGTATTTT. It translates to CASSQSTGQYDTQYF. Using reference TRBV14 and TRBJ2-3 for the parts outside the CDR3, the full variable domain is EAGVTQFPSHSVIEKGQTVTLRCDPISGHDNLYWYRRVMGKEIKFLLHFVKESKQDESGMPNNRFLAERTGGTYSTLKVQPAELEDSGVYFCASSQSTGQYDTQYFGPGTRLTVL.

The chain combines TRBV28 with TRBJ2-1; 9 nucleotides match TRBD2. Germline CDR1 is MDHEN and CDR2 is SYDVKM. Losses at the gene ends were 6 bases for V and 2 bases for J; bases not matched to a gene: 8. This CDR3 is built from 16 residues. Written as DNA, the CDR3 is TGTGCCAGCAGCCCCCCGAGCGGGGGGACCTACAATGAGCAGTTCTTC. Amino acid sequence: CASSPPSGGTYNEQFF.

This clone was counted between two and nine times. V and J are TRBV2 and TRBJ1-1, with D perhaps matching TRBD1 (6 bases). The CDR3 is made up of 13 amino acids. CDR1 is SNHLY and CDR2 is FYNNEI in the germline V gene. The germline V and J ends were trimmed by 6 bases and 7 bases, with 15 bases remaining between them. The CDR3 is CASRQTGQVEAFF. As DNA, the CDR3 is TGTGCCAGCAGACAAACAGGGCAGGTTGAAGCTTTCTTT.

V is TRBV14 and J is TRBJ2-2; 12 bases map to TRBD1. Germline values: CDR1 SGHDN, CDR2 FVKESK. The V gene end was trimmed by 6 bases and the J gene end by 6 bases; junction bases not matched to a gene: 11. The CDR3 sequence is 17 residues long. CDR3 in DNA: TGTGCCAGCAGGGAAGGACGGGGACAGGGGGCCGCCGGGGAGCTGTTTTTT. Residues: CASREGRGQGAAGELFF.

This clone appeared once. The chain uses TRBV7-2 and TRBJ2-7; D unclear. The germline CDR1 and CDR2 sequences are SGHTA and FQGNSA. The V and J ends lost 3 bases and 5 bases respectively, with 5 bases between them. The CDR3 loop spans 11 amino acids. The CDR3 loop is CASSFVNEQYF. DNA of the CDR3: TGTGCCAGCAGCTTTGTCAACGAGCAGTACTTC.